These 30 T cell receptor beta chains were all obtained from the same sample, sequenced in a study of T cell changes during pregnancy in multiple sclerosis. Repertoires were generated with immunoSEQ multiplex PCR, while TCRdb's copy carries only in-frame clones and drops some. The profile covers tens of thousands of clones, with 94% appearing a single time and over 0.4% taken by the ten largest. This specimen consisted of CD4+ T cells from peripheral blood mononuclear cells, obtained in the first trimester of pregnancy. The receptors originated from a female donor with multiple sclerosis, enrolled in a pregnancy study.

The genes are TRBV10-3 and TRBJ2-6, with TRBD2 matching 16 bases. The CDR3 has 23 amino acids. Germline V gene sequence: CDR1 ENHRY, CDR2 SYGVKD. J gave up 0 bases and V 5 bases, and 16 bases lay outside the gene matches. The DNA for the CDR3 is TGTGCCATCAGTCGCTCCGGGACTAGCGGGGGGGTTTCTGGACCCTCTGGGGCCAACGTCCTGACTTTC. As protein: CAISRSGTSGGVSGPSGANVLTF.

The V gene is TRBV7-2, the J gene TRBJ2-1; TRBD1 agrees at 7 bases. Germline V CDR1 and CDR2: SGHTA, FQGNSA. Losses at the gene ends were 1 base for V and 3 bases for J; bases not matched to a gene: 6. The CDR3 has 16 amino acids. The CDR3: CASSLESGGGYNEQFF. The DNA of the CDR3 is TGTGCCAGCAGCTTAGAGTCAGGGGGTGGCTACAATGAGCAGTTCTTC.

The gene calls are TRBV10-1 and TRBJ1-2; D ambiguous. Germline V gene data show CDR1 as WNHNN and CDR2 as SYGVQD (reference sequence). The CDR3 is made up of 14 amino acids. Trimming stripped 3 bases from V and 4 bases from J, with 12 bases between. CDR3 sequence reads: CASSDTGSPYGYTF. Here the CDR3 DNA reads TGCGCCAGCAGTGACACGGGGTCACCCTATGGCTACACCTTC.

The gene calls are TRBV7-9 and TRBJ1-1; the D is unclear. The V and J ends lost 8 bases and 5 bases respectively, with 15 bases between them. The CDR3 spans 13 residues. Germline V gene sequence: CDR1 SEHNR, CDR2 FQNEAQ (reference sequence). CDR3: CASRSSGGTEAFF. CDR3 nucleotides: TGTGCCAGCCGTTCCTCGGGAGGGACTGAAGCTTTCTTT.

This clone is a singleton in its sample. The rearrangement joins TRBV6-5 to TRBJ1-1, with D maybe TRBD1 (6 bases). This CDR3 has 15 residues. With 5 bases removed from V and 0 bases from J, the gap between germline ends came to 13 bases. CDR1 and CDR2 from the germline V gene are MNHEY and SVGAGI. The CDR3 spells CASSLQTGLNTEAFF. Here the CDR3 DNA reads TGTGCCAGCAGTCTCCAAACAGGGCTGAACACTGAAGCTTTCTTT.

V gene TRBV7-9 combines with J gene TRBJ2-3, with TRBD2 identical over 8 bases. This CDR3 has 15 residues. J lost 3 bases, V lost 3 bases, and 5 bases had no gene match. Germline CDR1 and CDR2: SEHNR and FQNEAQ (reference sequence). The CDR3 coding sequence is TGTGCCAGCAGCTTTAGCGGGGTTCAAACAGATACGCAGTATTTT. Protein: CASSFSGVQTDTQYF.

The rearrangement links TRBV5-6 to TRBJ2-7; 9 bases are a match to TRBD2. CDR3 length equals 15 residues. J lost 6 bases, V lost 0 bases, and 7 bases had no gene match. Germline V gene sequence: CDR1 SGHDT, CDR2 YYEEEE. In DNA form, the CDR3 reads TGTGCCAGCAGCTTGGTTAGCGGGGGCACCGGCGAGCAGTACTTC. Its translation: CASSLVSGGTGEQYF.

The chain recombines TRBV9 with TRBJ2-3, with a weak D call TRBD2 (6 bases). Between the trimmed V and J ends, which lost 0 bases and 0 bases, there was a span of 11 bases. The germline gives CDR1 SGDLS, CDR2 YYNGEE. There are 16 residues in the CDR3. This CDR3 reads CASSVEWGESTDTQYF. The CDR3 DNA is TGTGCCAGCAGCGTAGAATGGGGGGAGAGCACAGATACGCAGTATTTT.

The V call is TRBV19, the J call TRBJ1-6; D not resolved. This CDR3 has 15 residues. The V and J ends lost 5 bases and 5 bases respectively, with 13 bases between them. Germline V CDR1 and CDR2: LNHDA, SQIVND (reference sequence). The CDR3 region is CASSSAWRDNSPLHF. Here the CDR3 DNA reads TGTGCCAGTAGTTCCGCCTGGAGGGATAATTCACCCCTCCACTTT.

This clone showed up just once. CDR3 in amino acids: CASSPARDRLYEQYF. CDR3 coding DNA: TGCGCCAGCAGCCCCGCCCGGGACAGGCTCTACGAGCAGTACTTC. V gene TRBV10-1 combines with J gene TRBJ2-7, with 8 bases that match TRBD1. With V trimmed by 6 bases and J by 3 bases, 10 bases remained unmatched. The CDR3 length is 15 residues. Germline assignment: CDR1 WNHNN and CDR2 SYGVQD (reference sequence).

The rearrangement uses TRBV5-6 and TRBJ2-1; 8 bases line up with TRBD2. The germline V gene has CDR1 SGHDT and CDR2 YYEEEE. Unmatched junction bases numbered 23, after V lost 6 bases and J lost 6 bases. The CDR3 is 19 amino acids. The DNA for the CDR3 is TGTGCCAGCACCCTAAACCTCCCCACTAGGCCGGGGGGGTCCAATGAGCAGTTCTTC. Its protein product is CASTLNLPTRPGGSNEQFF.

V gene TRBV6-1 combines with J gene TRBJ1-4; unclear D gene. The length of the CDR3 is 9 residues. From germline, CDR1 is MNHNS and CDR2 SASEGT. Trimming cost V 10 bases and J 8 bases, with 5 bases left between them. The CDR3 spells CATEEKLFF. DNA of the CDR3: TGTGCCACGGAGGAAAAACTGTTTTTT.

The rearrangement links TRBV6-1 to TRBJ1-2; D possibly corresponds to TRBD1 (6 bases). CDR3 length equals 14 residues. V lost 4 bases and J lost 8, with 17 bases in between. The germline V gene encodes CDR1 MNHNS and CDR2 SASEGT. For the CDR3, the DNA is TGTGCCAGCAGTGTTCGACAGGCCATAGGGGGCTACACCTTC. Protein: CASSVRQAIGGYTF.

This chain connects TRBV9 to TRBJ2-5, with D possibly being TRBD1 (6 bases). Trimming shortened V by 1 base and J by 8 bases, and 15 bases separated the two germline ends. CDR1 is SGDLS and CDR2 is YYNGEE in the germline V gene. The CDR3 covers 14 residues. The CDR3 nucleotides read TGTGCCAGCAGCGTAATGGCCAGGGGTGATACCCAGTACTTC. The encoded protein is CASSVMARGDTQYF.

This rearrangement joins TRBV7-3 to TRBJ2-3; 15 bases are a match to TRBD2. The CDR3 has 20 amino acids. J gave up 2 bases and V 4 bases, and 13 bases lay outside the gene matches. Germline lookup yields CDR1 SGHTA and CDR2 FQGTGA. CDR3 in amino acids: CASSWQPGLAGGDPTDTQYF. The CDR3 DNA follows: TGTGCCAGCAGCTGGCAACCGGGACTAGCGGGGGGCGACCCCACAGATACGCAGTATTTT.

Only one count was recorded for this clone. The J gene is TRBJ2-5, the V gene TRBV18, with a weak D call TRBD2 (5 bases). CDR1 and CDR2 from the germline V gene are KGHSH and LQKENI. V was cut by 1 base and J by 5 bases, with 8 bases left in between. The CDR3 totals 13 residues. For the CDR3, the DNA is TGTGCCAGCTCACCACGCGGGCGGGAGACCCAGTACTTC. Translated: CASSPRGRETQYF.

This clone was observed a handful of times. The CDR3 nucleotides are TGTGCCAGCAGTTTAAGCGCGATCTATGGCTACACCTTC. The encoded protein is CASSLSAIYGYTF. V gene TRBV28 combines with J gene TRBJ1-2; no clear D gene. V lost 2 bases, J lost 4 bases, and 8 bases lay in between. This CDR3 region has 13 residues. Germline CDR1 reads MDHEN; CDR2 reads SYDVKM.

The chain combines TRBV2 with TRBJ2-1, with D possibly TRBD2 on 7 matching bases. The CDR3 length is 16 residues. The germline CDR1 and CDR2 sequences are SNHLY and FYNNEI. Trimming cost V 5 bases and J 4 bases, with 18 bases left between them. CDR3 DNA: TGTGCCAGCAGTTACGGGGCGGGGGCGTCGTACAATGAGCAGTTCTTC. Amino acid sequence: CASSYGAGASYNEQFF.

The chain uses TRBV6-6 and TRBJ2-5; 8 bases are a match to TRBD1. V shed 8 bases, J shed 5 bases, and the junction held 4 bases outside the gene matches. CDR1 and CDR2 (germline): MNHNY, SVGAGI (reference sequence). The length of the CDR3 is 12 residues. The CDR3 loop reads CASLTGGETQYF. CDR3 nucleotides: TGTGCCAGCCTCACAGGGGGGGAGACCCAGTACTTC.

The J gene is TRBJ2-7, the V gene TRBV2; TRBD1 is a possible D gene (5 bases). The germline V and J ends were trimmed by 6 bases and 4 bases, with 13 bases remaining between them. This CDR3 is 13 amino acids long. CDR1 SNHLY and CDR2 FYNNEI come from the germline V gene. CDR3 DNA sequence: TGTGCCAGCAGGTACAGGATAGAGTACGAGCAGTACTTC. Protein sequence: CASRYRIEYEQYF.

The chain carries TRBV5-1 and TRBJ2-5; D may be TRBD2 (6 bases). Germline CDR1 and CDR2: SGHRS and YFSETQ. The CDR3 runs to 14 residues. V lost 2 bases to trimming and J lost 5 bases, with 13 bases between them. The chain's CDR3 is CASSLLLAKETQYF. Here the CDR3 DNA reads TGCGCCAGCAGCTTATTACTAGCTAAGGAGACCCAGTACTTC.

The CDR3: CASSKAGSYNEQFF. The CDR3 DNA sequence: TGTGCCAGCAGCAAGGCGGGCAGTTACAATGAGCAGTTCTTC. The V gene is TRBV21-1, the J gene TRBJ2-1; TRBD2 reflects the table's D call only, with no check against the DNA. TRBV21-1 is reported as a pseudogene. The CDR3 has 14 amino acids.

This sequence joins TRBV5-1 and TRBJ2-5, with D tentatively TRBD1 (5 bases). Looked up from germline, CDR1 is SGHRS and CDR2 is YFSETQ. The CDR3 covers 14 residues. Trimming stripped 0 bases from V and 3 bases from J, with 9 bases between. CDR3 DNA: TGCGCCAGCAGCTTGGGTGACAGCAAAGAGACCCAGTACTTC. Its translation: CASSLGDSKETQYF.

This clone occurred once. The chain employs TRBV9 and TRBJ2-7; 9 bases line up with TRBD1. After removal of 5 bases from V and 0 bases from J, the junction contained 6 bases not matched to a gene. The germline V gene encodes CDR1 SGDLS and CDR2 YYNGEE. This CDR3 contains 15 residues. CDR3 nucleotides: TGTGCCAGCAGTAGACAGGGGGAGAGCTCCTACGAGCAGTACTTC. This gives the protein CASSRQGESSYEQYF. The variable domain in full, completed from reference TRBV9 and TRBJ2-7, reads DSGVTQTPKHLITATGQRVTLRCSPRSGDLSVYWYQQSLDQGLQFLIQYYNGEERAKGNILERFSAQQFPDLHSELNLSSLELGDSALYFCASSRQGESSYEQYFGPGTRLTVT.

The chain joins TRBV27 to TRBJ1-2, with D hard to call. The ends were cut back, 2 bases at V and 6 bases at J, with 10 bases in the middle. The CDR3 extends over 13 amino acids. CDR1 and CDR2 (germline): MNHEY, SMNVEV (reference sequence). The CDR3 DNA reads TGTGCCAGCAGTTTAGCCAGGCAGAATGGCTACACCTTC. Its protein product is CASSLARQNGYTF.

Only one count was recorded for this clone. V and J are TRBV30 and TRBJ2-3, with TRBD2 as a possible D gene (5 bases). Germline CDR1 reads GTSNPN; CDR2 reads SVGIG (reference sequence). The CDR3 is 15 residues long. Trimming pared 4 bases from V and 0 bases from J, leaving 14 bases between. This chain's CDR3 is CAWTLRVGSTDTQYF. CDR3 coding DNA: TGTGCCTGGACCCTGAGGGTAGGGAGCACAGATACGCAGTATTTT.

A few counts support this clone. The chain combines TRBV10-2 with TRBJ2-7; D ambiguous. This CDR3 spans 14 amino acids. V was cut by 6 bases and J by 1 base, with 13 bases left in between. CDR1 and CDR2 from the germline V gene are WSHSY and SAAADI. CDR3 nucleotides: TGCGCCAGCAGCATCTCGGCGAGGTCCTACGAGCAGTACTTC. It translates to CASSISARSYEQYF.

This chain joins TRBV5-4 and TRBJ2-1, with TRBD2 identical over 13 bases. Germline-derived CDR1 and CDR2 are SGHNT and YYREEE (reference sequence). This CDR3 is built from 14 residues. After removal of 6 bases from V and 8 bases from J, the junction contained 5 bases not matched to a gene. CDR3 coding DNA: TGTGCCAGCAACGAGGGACTAGCGGGGTATGAGCAGTTCTTC. This translates into CASNEGLAGYEQFF. The full variable domain, its missing parts supplied by reference TRBV5-4 and TRBJ2-1, is ETGVTQSPTHLIKTRGQQVTLRCSSQSGHNTVSWYQQALGQGPQFIFQYYREEENGRGNFPPRFSGLQFPNYSSELNVNALELDDSALYLCASNEGLAGYEQFFGPGTRLTVL.

The CDR3 DNA sequence: TGTGCCAGCAGAAGACAGGACTCCTACAATGAGCAGTTCTTC. Its protein is CASRRQDSYNEQFF. The gene calls are TRBV6-1 and TRBJ2-1; possibly TRBD1 for D (6 bases). Germline assignment: CDR1 MNHNS and CDR2 SASEGT. V gave up 6 bases and J gave up 0 bases, with 9 bases separating them. CDR3 length: 14 amino acids.

J is TRBJ2-2 and V is TRBV5-4; a possible D gene is TRBD2 (6 bases). The germline V gene encodes CDR1 SGHNT and CDR2 YYREEE (reference sequence). The CDR3 loop spans 13 amino acids. V was cut by 0 bases and J by 6 bases, with 6 bases left in between. The CDR3 here is CASSLGGAGELFF. The CDR3 nucleotides read TGTGCCAGCAGCTTGGGCGGGGCCGGGGAGCTGTTTTTT.